This T cell receptor (beta chain) stems from a study of shared clonotypes between healthy human individuals. Donors, without exception, were Caucasian adults residing in Nashville, Tennessee. Original processing notes: In the immunoSEQ data, sequences were junction-only and lacked quality scores, so filtering differed. This table comes from immunoSEQ multiplex PCR, and its TCRdb copy is limited to in-frame clones, with some not included. Clone size and the V and J calls come from that table; the DNA yielded D and trimming. The profile shows about 79,000 clones, about 61% of them singletons. Whole-study results and caveats: Relative to their counterparts shared across all four donors, non-shared clonotypes exhibited diminished generation probabilities.

Notes on this clone: Its specificity is unknown.

Source material: memory CD8+ T cells sorted from blood. Subset here: CD45RO+ cells pooled with CCR7-negative TemRA cells. The receptor was derived from a man aged 25-45 years in good health.

CDR3 sequence (DNA): TGTGCCAGCAGCCTAGGTCCCTCGCGGGAGCAGTACTTC. Protein: CASSLGPSREQYF. This chain joins TRBV27 and TRBJ2-7, with D unclear. Germline assignment: CDR1 MNHEY and CDR2 SMNVEV (reference sequence). This CDR3 is built from 13 residues. V dropped 6 bases and J dropped 7 bases, with 16 bases sitting between them.